This T cell receptor (beta chain) originates from a study of beta chain features in type 1 diabetes. Whole-study findings and limits: Researchers reported that naive, central memory and Treg TCRB repertoires appeared more similar in patients than in healthy donors. A moderate, significant TCRB CDR3 shortening appeared in type 1 diabetes across four CD4+ subsets. VDJ junctions sequenced from type 1 diabetes patients showed fewer insertions and more deletions.

Researchers reported sorting CD4+ naive, central memory, regulatory and stem cell-like memory cells via CD45RO/CCR7/CD25/CD127/CD95/CD27. Expressed TCRB transcripts were sequenced, since all the RNA that had been isolated was reverse transcribed. The method was immunoSEQ multiplex PCR; TCRdb's version includes in-frame clones alone and lacks a portion of them. The sample carries some 290,000 clones, about 23% recorded once. In its sample, this clone was seen a few times. Its antigen is still unknown. Germline lookup yields CDR1 GTSNPN and CDR2 SVGIG (reference sequence). V trimming: 5 bases; J trimming: 7 bases; junction bases outside the gene matches: 7. This CDR3 is 13 amino acids long.

The chain joins TRBV30 to TRBJ1-5, with 8 nucleotides matching TRBD1. The sample was naive CD4+ T cells from blood. The receptor's source is a woman younger than 45 with type 1 diabetes. The CDR3 protein is CAWSNRGEQPQHF. The CDR3 DNA reads as TGTGCCTGGTCCAACAGGGGGGAGCAGCCCCAGCATTTT.